Each of the 15 T cell receptor beta chains below was sequenced from the same sample in a study of T-cell reconstitution after alpha-beta-depleted transplantation in children. The library targeted TCRbeta and was prepared with unique molecular identifiers. Each CDR3 protein is one row after TCRdb ran MiXCR on the PCR reads. The sample includes approximately 800,000 distinct CDR3 sequences, about 15% of them seen just once. Sequencing was performed on PBMCs, mostly from graft donor cells, taken 360 days after TCRalphabeta/CD19-depleted stem cell transplant. The receptors were sampled from a male patient younger than 18 who had a stem cell transplant for acute lymphoblastic leukemia, so the T cells may come from the graft donor.

This clonotype appeared many times. V is TRBV20-1 and J is TRBJ2-7; no firm D call. There are 10 residues in the CDR3. From germline, CDR1 is DFQATT and CDR2 SNEGSKA (reference sequence). Trimming took off 4 bases at V and 3 bases at J, with 4 bases between the two ends. The CDR3 DNA reads TGCAGTGCTAAAAGCTACGAGCAGTACTTC. Its translation: CSAKSYEQYF.

This clonotype has more than one count but fewer than ten. The rearrangement links TRBV4-2 to TRBJ2-1; D possibly corresponds to TRBD2 (5 bases). Between the trimmed V and J ends, which lost 5 bases and 0 bases, there was a span of 14 bases. The CDR3 extends over 16 amino acids. The germline gives CDR1 LGHNA, CDR2 YNFKEQ. CDR3 nucleotide sequence: TGTGCCAGCAGCTTACCCGGCGGGTACTCCTACAATGAGCAGTTCTTC. Its translation: CASSLPGGYSYNEQFF.

The sample holds a few counts of this clonotype. The CDR3 bases are TGTGCCAGCAGCGTAGCTGGGGGAAAGTTCAGGACTGGGGCCAACGTCCTGACTTTC. This sequence encodes CASSVAGGKFRTGANVLTF. V usage is TRBV9 and J usage is TRBJ2-6, with D tentatively TRBD1 or TRBD2 (5 bases each). Germline CDR1 is SGDLS and CDR2 is YYNGEE. V gave up 0 bases and J gave up 2 bases, with 18 bases separating them. The CDR3 length is 19 residues.

The chain recombines TRBV12-3 or TRBV12-4 with TRBJ2-7; possible D gene TRBD2, 6 bases. V was clipped by 6 bases and J by 0 bases, with 12 bases between them. The CDR3 is 14 residues long. The CDR3 coding sequence is TGTGCCAGCAGCAGACTAGATAACTCCTACGAGCAGTACTTC. It specifies CASSRLDNSYEQYF.

This clonotype showed up many times. The chain employs TRBV7-9 and TRBJ2-7; the D is unclear. The CDR3 spans 12 residues. V gave up 1 base and J gave up 7 bases, with 8 bases separating them. Germline V gives CDR1 SEHNR, CDR2 FQNEAQ (reference sequence). CDR3 in DNA: TGTGCCAGCAGCTTAGGACGGCGGGAGCAGTACTTC. Translated: CASSLGRREQYF.

A few counts support this clonotype. The chain is built from TRBV12-3 or TRBV12-4 and TRBJ1-6, with D possibly being TRBD1 (5 bases). The V end was cut by 6 bases, the J end by 7 bases, with 16 bases between. The CDR3 runs to 15 residues. The CDR3 coding sequence is TGTGCCAGCAGCAAGGGGAGGTTTCTAAATTCACCCCTCCACTTT. This encodes CASSKGRFLNSPLHF.

This clonotype has only a few counts. The J gene is TRBJ2-3, the V gene TRBV7-2, with a possible D match to TRBD2 (5 bases). Trimming left V 5 bases short and J 1 base short, with 16 bases between. This CDR3 contains 16 residues. Germline V gene lookup returns CDR1 SGHTA and CDR2 FQGNSA. DNA of the CDR3: TGTGCCAGCAGCATCCGACACGGGGTTCGCACAGATACGCAGTATTTT. Translated, it gives CASSIRHGVRTDTQYF.

This clonotype was detected only a few times. J is TRBJ1-5 and V is TRBV12-3 or TRBV12-4, with TRBD1 as a possible D gene (6 bases). V was shortened by 8 bases and J by 2 bases, with 16 bases between the two germline ends. CDR3 length equals 15 residues. CDR3 bases: TGTGCCAGCGGTGGGGGGGCGTTGGGCAATCAGCCCCAGCATTTT. This translates into CASGGGALGNQPQHF.

This clonotype was seen more than once but under ten times. The chain joins TRBV7-3 to TRBJ2-1; 15 nucleotides agree with TRBD2. CDR1 and CDR2 (germline): SGHTA, FQGTGA. The J segment lost 7 bases and the V segment lost 0 bases, leaving 4 bases of the junction unmatched. CDR3 length: 17 amino acids. The CDR3 spells CASSLTWGLAGGNEQFF. As DNA, the CDR3 is TGTGCCAGCAGCTTAACGTGGGGACTAGCGGGAGGTAATGAGCAGTTCTTC.

This clonotype was observed at least ten times. J is TRBJ2-7 and V is TRBV27; no firm D call. Germline V gene sequence: CDR1 MNHEY, CDR2 SMNVEV (reference sequence). The CDR3 sequence is 14 residues long. Trimming stripped 5 bases from V and 3 bases from J, with 14 bases between. The DNA of the CDR3 is TGTGCCAGCAGTCATGGGATTTTAGACTACGAGCAGTACTTC. Protein: CASSHGILDYEQYF.

This clonotype has just a few counts. The J gene is TRBJ2-1, the V gene TRBV11-3, with 12 bases lining up with TRBD2. The V segment lost 2 bases and the J segment 7 bases; nucleotides outside the gene matches: 12. This CDR3 has 18 amino acids. Germline V gives CDR1 SGHNT, CDR2 YENEEA. CDR3 sequence reads: CASSLFRTSGNVGNEQFF. CDR3 DNA sequence: TGTGCCAGCAGCTTATTTAGGACTAGCGGGAACGTTGGGAATGAGCAGTTCTTC.

The chain employs TRBV20-1 and TRBJ2-1; 10 nucleotides agree with TRBD2. The CDR3 extends over 16 amino acids. The germline CDR1 and CDR2 sequences are DFQATT and SNEGSKA (reference sequence). V shed 5 bases and J 9 bases; nucleotides not matched to a gene: 16. This CDR3 is CSASQVGLAPTVEQFF. CDR3 DNA: TGCAGTGCTTCCCAGGTGGGACTAGCGCCGACTGTTGAGCAGTTCTTC.

This clonotype has at least ten counts. This chain uses TRBV5-1 with TRBJ2-2, with 9 bases aligning to TRBD1. Germline trimming cut 4 bases from V and 4 bases from J; bases unmatched to any gene: 5. Germline assignment: CDR1 SGHRS and CDR2 YFSETQ. The CDR3 totals 15 residues. This CDR3 reads CASSKQGAGTGELFF. The CDR3 DNA sequence: TGCGCCAGCAGCAAACAGGGGGCCGGCACCGGGGAGCTGTTTTTT.

In its sample, this clonotype was seen a few times. This chain links TRBV5-1 with TRBJ2-7, with unresolved D. Germline V gene sequence: CDR1 SGHRS, CDR2 YFSETQ. The CDR3 is made up of 14 amino acids. V shed 1 base and J shed 0 bases, with 8 bases lying between them. The DNA of the CDR3 is TGCGCCAGCAGCTTGCAAGCCAGCTCCTACGAGCAGTACTTC. Translation gives CASSLQASSYEQYF.

The rearrangement links TRBV6-2 or TRBV6-3 to TRBJ1-6; tentative D call: TRBD1 (6 bases). The CDR3 contains 20 residues. CDR1 is MNHEY, CDR2 SVGEGT, per germline. Trimming removed 6 bases at V and 10 bases at J, with 34 bases between. CDR3 sequence reads: CASSWGIQGGYSSSGSPLHF. The CDR3 DNA follows: TGTGCCAGCAGCTGGGGGATACAGGGCGGGTATTCGTCGAGTGGCTCACCCCTCCACTTT.